What follows is one T cell receptor (beta chain) and its context. Its specific antigen is unknown. No much larger clone exists at a distance of one base, and base qualities are not known. CDR1 and CDR2 were assigned from the germline V gene as MNHNS and SASEGT. V sheds 5 bases and J sheds 2 bases, leaving 15 bases between their ends. From the cysteine up to the phenylalanine, the CDR3 has a length of 15 residues. Of all the DNA, just the CDR3 is kept, 45 bases in frame from base 1. Synthetic TCR analog templates were spiked into each PCR to estimate absolute template abundance from read counts. TCRbeta CDR3 regions were amplified from genomic DNA with bias-controlled V and J gene primers using the immunoSEQ assay. Sequencing of rearranged TCRbeta segments was done at approximately 20X coverage. In the paper's pipeline: Clustering was used to correct sequencing errors, and CDR3s were annotated against IMGT to assign V, D and J genes. Downstream analyses used only productive TCRbeta rearrangements and left out out-of-frame or stop-codon sequences. Clonality was calculated as one minus the Shannon entropy normalized by the log of the number of unique productive sequences. Clones differing between time points or between blood and tumor were identified using Fisher's exact test with Benjamini-Hochberg correction, with an adjusted p below 0.01 applied as the threshold. Entries here come from immuneACCESS through TCRdb and include only in-frame sequences with V and J called. Some clones fail to appear in such tables; in the studies checked, an unresolved V gene covers under half of the shortfall, and the cause of the remainder is unknown. The DNA gave D and trimming, while V, J and clone size come from that table. In all, the sample holds roughly 90,000 clones, and over 90% of those were seen once. Together, the top ten hold 7.5% to 10% of the sample.

The cohort included about 30 patients with locally advanced or metastatic urothelial carcinoma who were treated at Memorial Sloan Kettering on a trial protocol. Peripheral blood mononuclear cells were collected pretreatment and during treatment, at between 1 and 8 total time points per patient. The Qiagen DNeasy Blood extraction kit was used to purify genomic DNA from total PBMCs and from tumor samples. Collected pretreatment and during treatment, PBMCs were isolated and stored as previously described. These data are taken from a study of PD-L1 blockade in urothelial cancer (dated by TCRdb to about 2017). Regarding the research as a whole: All patients started therapy in the mid-2010s and received atezolizumab 1,200 mg intravenously every 3 weeks. Nine or ten patients reached durable clinical benefit, while 15 to 20 patients did not. Blood samples gave median yields of around 140,000 T cells and 80,000 to 90,000 unique TCRs, along with a median clonality of about 0.084. Durable clinical benefit was defined as a progression-free survival longer than 6 months, and TCR features were additionally tested against progression-free survival and overall survival. About 85% of the roughly 29 patients were identified as males with urothelial cancer of bladder origin, and a prior smoking history was reported by 18 of 29 patients. Somatic, immune and clinical correlates of response to PD-L1 blockade with atezolizumab in urothelial cancer were the focus of an exploratory multi-omic analysis. Pretreatment tumor samples, along with matched peripheral blood serially collected before and after atezolizumab treatment, were subjected to TCR sequencing. Patients had an ECOG performance status of 0 or 1 and had received between 0 and 3 prior chemotherapy regimens. In the same patients who had TCR sequencing, pretreatment tumors also underwent whole exome sequencing and RNA sequencing. Blood samples were analyzed 3 weeks after the start of treatment (second dose) and 6 weeks after the start of treatment. Twenty-nine patients had pretreatment blood TCR-seq, roughly 24 had at least one posttreatment blood collection, and roughly 24 had tumor TCR-seq. Study-wide conclusions, independent of this receptor: Patients with durable benefit showed greater expansion of tumor-associated TCR clones in peripheral blood 3 weeks after starting treatment (n of about 20, p = 0.022). Small sample size (n of about 29) and many exploratory analyses mean the results are intended to be hypothesis-generating. A pretreatment peripheral blood TCR clonality below the median was linked to improved progression-free and overall survival.

This sequence originates from a man aged 55 to 70 with urothelial cancer. Sequencing was performed on PBMCs, taken around atezolizumab (anti-PD-L1) treatment. The chain uses TRBV6-1 and TRBJ2-5; no D gene is confidently identified. The CDR3 here reads CASSKKPRVQETQYF. The sequenced DNA: TGTGCCAGCAGTAAAAAACCCCGGGTGCAAGAGACCCAGTACTTC.